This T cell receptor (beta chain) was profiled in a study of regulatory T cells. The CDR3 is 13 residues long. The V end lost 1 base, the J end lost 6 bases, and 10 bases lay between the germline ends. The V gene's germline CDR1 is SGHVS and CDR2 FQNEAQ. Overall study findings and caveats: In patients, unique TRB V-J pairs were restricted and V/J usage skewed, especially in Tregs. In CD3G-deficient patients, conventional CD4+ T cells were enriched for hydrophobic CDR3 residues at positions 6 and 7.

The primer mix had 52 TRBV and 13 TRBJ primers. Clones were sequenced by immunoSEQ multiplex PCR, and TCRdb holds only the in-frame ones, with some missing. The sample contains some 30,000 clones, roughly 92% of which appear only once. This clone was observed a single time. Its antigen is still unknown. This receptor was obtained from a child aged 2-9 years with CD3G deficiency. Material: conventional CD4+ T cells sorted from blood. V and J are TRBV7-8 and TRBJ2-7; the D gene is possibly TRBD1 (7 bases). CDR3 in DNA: TGTGCCAGCAGCTTAGACAGGGGAGGCGAGCAGTACTTC. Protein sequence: CASSLDRGGEQYF.